This is a list of T cell receptor beta chains from one sample in a study of follicular helper T cells after annual influenza vaccination. Sequenced by immunoSEQ multiplex PCR; TCRdb stores in-frame clones only, minus some. The sample has about 9,900 clones; about 80% are singletons. The sample consisted of CXCR5- memory CD4+ T cells sorted from blood, taken 7 days after influenza vaccination. These receptors were taken from an adult who received the influenza vaccine. Each CDR3 is given with its conserved first and last residue. D genes are given only for firm matches. Only some rows state a clone size, as once, few, many or a class for expanded clones.

abundance	v_gene	j_gene	d_gene	CDR3nt	CDR3aa
NA	TRBV7-2	TRBJ2-1	NA	TGTGCCAGCAGCTACGGACGGTACAATGAGCAGTTCTTC	CASSYGRYNEQFF
once	TRBV18	TRBJ2-1	TRBD1	TGTGCCAGCTCACCAATTAGGACAGGGTCATCCTTTGGGCAGTTCTTC	CASSPIRTGSSFGQFF
NA	TRBV28	TRBJ2-5	NA	TGTGCCAGCATTTCGGGGGTTCAAGAGACCCAGTACTTC	CASISGVQETQYF
NA	TRBV30	TRBJ2-5	NA	TGTGCCTGGAGCTTGAGGCAGGGGGGCCAAGAGACCCAGTACTTC	CAWSLRQGGQETQYF
NA	TRBV28	TRBJ2-5	NA	TGTGCCAGCAGTTTCCACAGCAATCACCCTAGGGAGGAGACCCAGTACTTC	CASSFHSNHPREETQYF
NA	TRBV6-5	TRBJ1-2	NA	TGTGCCAGCAGTTACATTTCAGGGGTTGGCTATGGCTACACCTTC	CASSYISGVGYGYTF
NA	TRBV11-3	TRBJ1-4	TRBD1	TGTGCCAGCAGCTCCTATCCCCCACAGGGGACTAATGAAAAACTGTTTTTT	CASSSYPPQGTNEKLFF
NA	TRBV7-2	TRBJ2-2	NA	TGTGCCAGCAGCTTACGGAACACCGGGGAGCTGTTTTTT	CASSLRNTGELFF
NA	TRBV7-9	TRBJ2-2	TRBD1	TGTGCCAGCAGCTTTGGTTGTCGGGACAGGGGGTTTTGGTGGGAGCTGTTTTTT	CASSFGCRDRGFWWELFF
once	TRBV28	TRBJ2-7	NA	TGTGCCAGCTTGAGGGACCGGCCCTACGAGCAGTACTTC	CASLRDRPYEQYF